This record looks at one TCR beta chain sequence and its context. The clone's antigen remains unknown. The sample holds no much larger clone one base away, and base qualities are not on file. This entry belongs to a study of cytomegalovirus exposure and HLA in healthy donors (dated by TCRdb to the late 2010s). At the level of the whole study: According to an earlier analysis of 587 of the donors, some 180 million T cells yielded over 100 million unique TCR beta sequences and around 280 Gb of sequence data. Approximately 310 gigabases of sequencing data and 70 million to 95 million unique TCR sequences made up an early release that covered approximately 620 HLA-typed donors. Among the roughly 410 genotyped donors, more than 70% belonged to the genetic ancestry cluster associated with self-reported Caucasian donors. The study aimed to test whether signatures of past pathogen exposure could be identified by cataloging public T cell receptors. The T cell repertoires of several hundred subjects were profiled by immunosequencing and related to cytomegalovirus serostatus. Along with the approximately 600-subject first cohort, a separate validation cohort of about 110 different subjects was used. To predict cytomegalovirus infection status, the study brought together high-throughput TCR immunosequencing, statistical association of individual TCRs with disease status, and machine learning. A later analysis re-analyzed previously published TCR beta repertoires from approximately 670 donors and added high-resolution HLA genotyping to study TCR occurrence patterns. Rather than drawing on any new phenotypic data, the later analysis identified candidate immune exposures from TCR beta sequences and the way those sequences occurred across donors. In an earlier analysis of roughly 540 of the donors, high-throughput TCR beta sequencing was used to judge whether each TCR beta V gene segment behaved as functional or pseudogenic. Donor age, sex, ethnicity and CMV serostatus were compiled together with the repertoire data. Genome-wide SNP genotypes for about three fifths of the roughly 670 donors were used in a later genetic analysis, which treated that subset as a discovery cohort. All discovery cohort repertoires had been generated using a single sequencing platform. Both class I and class II loci were covered by HLA typing, at four-digit resolution. The number of typed donors differed by locus: about 620-640 for A, B, C, DRB1 and DQB1; approximately 530 for DQA1; some 610 for DPA1; and about 450 for DPB1. Several DR-DQ haplotypes were treated as single units for association and clustering because of strong linkage in the cohort. Among 398 genotyped donors of the cohort, an average of approximately 240,000 unique TCR beta nucleotide sequences were sequenced per donor, roughly 20% of them non-productive.

The paper as a whole reports these results and caveats: The cohort was sequenced for TCR beta chains only, and without alpha or paired-chain data the features that could be detected were limited. Across donors, most TCR sequences were observed very rarely, whereas some public TCRs were present in many individuals. The study gave a list of 150 to 200 TCR beta chains associated with cytomegalovirus. Cytomegalovirus status was reported to be diagnosed by the classifier with high specificity and sensitivity in both the original and validation cohorts. According to a later analysis, TCR association rates differed among HLA loci, with DRB1 alleles showing the most associated TCRs and HLA-C alleles showing the fewest. Three of the identified cytomegalovirus-associated TCR beta chains were confirmed in vitro to be specific for cytomegalovirus antigens. A later analysis found that HLA-associated TCR beta chains were more clonally expanded and had lower generation probabilities than equally common non-associated chains. An earlier analysis of around 500 of the donors showed that most TCR beta V segments appeared in productive rearrangements either about 90% or about 30% of the time, which broadly matched IMGT annotations. The presence/absence analyses assumed that sequencing depth was roughly uniform across donors, and that assumption may not be true. In a later genetic analysis, a missense DCLRE1C variant was associated with V-gene and J-gene trimming of TCR beta chains, and the association was replicated in an independent cohort. It was suggested by the authors that the approach could potentially be generalized to other disease states and immunological phenotypes. A further reported finding was that TCR beta sequences accurately predicted the HLA-A and HLA-B alleles for most subjects in the first cohort. Correlated functional status among segregating V segments might be attributable to linkage disequilibrium, but an unknown experimental factor could not be ruled out. Because counts were too low, 15 to 20 rarely observed V segments, including chromosome 9 orphons, were excluded from the earlier analysis of roughly 580 of the donors. Several of the top co-occurrence clusters appeared to be linked to parvovirus B19, influenza, CMV and Epstein-Barr virus, according to a later analysis. HLA typing was unavailable for some donors at each locus, so association tests used only the typed subset. In a later analysis, most CMV-associated TCR beta chains were found to appear HLA-restricted, with HLA associations seemingly driven largely by CMV exposure. Specific HLA alleles were associated with 15,000 to 20,000 TCR beta sequences at a false discovery rate of 0.05 in a later analysis. Assigning TCR associations to individual alleles was difficult when HLA alleles, especially DR and DQ, strongly co-occurred. In a later genetic analysis, fewer N-insertions in productive TCRs were reported among donors in an Asian-associated ancestry cluster than the roughly 700-donor mean. A cluster of highly shared sequence variants was judged likely to be a technical artifact of the sequencing pipeline. Because the 87-base-pair reads could not distinguish some IMGT-functional V segments, including TRBV6-2 and TRBV6-3, those segments were excluded. CMV serostatus was the only immune exposure information available for the cohort.

The cohort was made up of around 720 healthy bone marrow donors. At the time of sampling, all cohort members were nominally healthy, though unrecorded immune exposures were likely present. The donor was CMV seropositive and belonged to the group of 250 to 350 seropositive cohort members. A peripheral blood sample was provided by each donor, and peripheral blood mononuclear cells were used for TCR beta sequencing. The Qiagen DNeasy Blood Extraction Kit was used to extract genomic DNA from the blood cell samples. Libraries were built with the immunoSEQ multiplex PCR assay. For the multiplex PCR, a mixture combining 60 forward primers for TCR Vbeta segments and 13 reverse primers for TCR Jbeta segments was used. The CDR3 region of rearranged TCR beta genes was amplified from genomic DNA by a multiplex PCR assay. On the Illumina HiSeq System, the amplified TCR beta libraries were sequenced as 87-base-pair reads. The authors processed their data as follows. Across the 670 or so repertoires, a later analysis counted roughly 77 million unique TCR beta chains, some 11 million of which were shared by at least two donors. Raw reads were error-corrected and collapsed into unique sequences by a nearest-neighbor algorithm in which closely related sequences were merged to remove PCR and sequencing errors. CDR3 sequences were aligned to IMGT reference sequences to assign V, D and J gene segments. Each retained sequence needed at least a six-nucleotide match to both a V gene segment and a J gene segment. Rearrangements were classified as productive when the CDR3 lacked stop codons and remained in frame with V and J, and all other rearrangements were classified as non-productive. Following IMGT convention, CDR3 was defined as the stretch from the second conserved V-encoded cysteine to the conserved J-encoded phenylalanine. Sequences without an unambiguous match to a single V gene segment were excluded from the earlier analysis of about 640 of the donors. An earlier analysis of several hundred of the donors classified V segments as functional when productive rearrangements were above 56.7% and as segregating when the standard deviation between donors was above 5%. A statistical classification framework was built for diagnosing cytomegalovirus status from the catalog of TCR beta chain sequences. A later analysis assigned V and J genes by comparing TCR nucleotide sequences with IMGT/GENE-DB human TR gene sequences. The TCRdist pipeline was used in a later analysis to assign CDR3 sequences and most-parsimonious VDJ recombination scenarios. In a later analysis, each TCR beta chain was defined by its CDR3 amino acid sequence together with its V-gene family, and reads lacking a unique V-gene family were excluded. In a later analysis, a few hundred highly shared, low-generation-probability nucleotide sequences were removed to address suspected cross-contamination and a sequencing artifact. In a later analysis, a clonal expansion index was calculated for each public chain from normalized within-repertoire ranks of inferred template counts. In a later analysis, generation probabilities were computed with a VDJ recombination model fitted to out-of-frame rearrangements, and the resulting probabilities were checked against IGoR. A later analysis scored TCR-TCR, TCR-HLA and TCR-CMV co-occurrence with hypergeometric tests, applying a repertoire-size bias correction to TCR pairs. In a later analysis, false discovery rates were estimated by permuting HLA or CMV assignments 20 times. A later analysis grouped co-occurring TCRs with DBSCAN, adding TCRdist sequence similarity when clustering within HLA-allele-positive subsets. Repertoires with fewer than 30,000 or more than 120,000 public chains, plus five repertoires with anomalous nucleotide sharing, were excluded from co-occurrence clustering. Held by TCRdb, this immuneACCESS table contains in-frame sequences only and omits some clones. Under half of the omission traces to an unresolved V gene where checked; the cause of the rest is unknown. Clonal size and the V and J genes are those of that table, whereas D and trimming came from the DNA. This sample is represented by 130,000 or so clones; about 80% of them were singletons. The leading ten clones occupy nearly 9.5% of the sample.

Measured from the cysteine to the phenylalanine, the CDR3 is 15 residues long. Only the CDR3 DNA is retained, 45 bases long and in frame from the first base. CDR1 and CDR2, per the germline V gene (reference sequence), are SGHNT and YYREEE. V lost 3 bases and J lost 8 bases, and the count of bases not matched to a germline gene is 5. The source of this sequence is a woman aged 45-59 years in good health and CMV-seropositive. Recombination joined TRBV5-4 with TRBJ2-1; 13 nucleotides in the junction match TRBD2. Sequenced sample: PBMCs. The DNA sequence reads TGTGCCAGCAGCTGGGGACTAGCGGGACCCTATGAGCAGTTCTTC. It translates as CASSWGLAGPYEQFF.